The 17 T cell receptor beta chains below all came from one sample that was sequenced in a study of blood T cells in healthy people across ages. Next came a second PCR, run for roughly 6 to 11 cycles, which used a sample-barcoded 5' primer along with a J-beta primer mix. TCRdb re-called the 5' RACE reads through MiXCR, storing one row per CDR3 protein. The profile shows around 1,800,000 distinct CDR3 sequences, about two fifths of them singletons. Sequenced: blood. These TCRs come from a human donor in good health.

This clonotype was detected a few times. The V gene is TRBV12-3 or TRBV12-4, the J gene TRBJ1-2; a possible D gene is TRBD1 (5 bases). Trimming removed 7 bases at V and 8 bases at J, with 14 bases between. CDR3 length: 12 amino acids. The CDR3, as DNA: TGTGCCAGCATTAACTGGGGGGACGGCTACACCTTC. Translation gives CASINWGDGYTF.

V gene TRBV20-1 combines with J gene TRBJ2-3; D gene uncertain. Looked up from germline, CDR1 is DFQATT and CDR2 is SNEGSKA (reference sequence). This CDR3 has 16 amino acids. Trimming left V 4 bases short and J 2 bases short, with 19 bases between. CDR3 coding DNA: TGCAGTGCTAAGGGTGTGGGGAACACCCCCACAGATACGCAGTATTTT. This sequence encodes CSAKGVGNTPTDTQYF.

The chain couples TRBV7-9 to TRBJ2-1; D is undetermined. Germline CDR1 and CDR2: SEHNR and FQNEAQ (reference sequence). V lost 6 bases to trimming and J lost 10 bases, with 19 bases between them. The CDR3 extends over 14 amino acids. CDR3 nucleotide sequence: TGTGCCAGCAGACCACCCCACAGTTCCTACGAGCAGTTCTTC. This encodes CASRPPHSSYEQFF.

Turning to this clonotype: The junction does not match germline at one end; this may be a read error. The rearrangement links TRBV11-1 to TRBJ2-1, with TRBD2 matching 11 bases. The CDR3 runs 16 residues. From germline, CDR1 is SGHAT and CDR2 FQDESV (reference sequence). CDR3 region: CACSLELAGANNEQFF. DNA of the CDR3: TGTGCCTGCAGCTTAGAACTAGCGGGGGCTAACAATGAGCAGTTCTTC. The full variable domain, rest sourced from reference TRBV11-1 and TRBJ2-1, is EAEVAQSPRYKITEKSQAVAFWCDPISGHATLYWYRQILGQGPELLVQFQDESVVDDSQLPKDRFSAERLKGVDSTLKIQPAELGDSAMYLCACSLELAGANNEQFFGPGTRLTVL.

V usage is TRBV7-6 and J usage is TRBJ2-5; D perhaps matches TRBD1 (5 bases). CDR3 length: 14 residues. Germline V gene data show CDR1 as SGHVS and CDR2 as FNYEAQ. Between the trimmed V and J ends, which lost 6 bases and 7 bases, there was a span of 18 bases. The CDR3 is CASRPPDTVGTQYF. Written as DNA, the CDR3 is TGTGCCAGCAGGCCCCCGGACACCGTCGGGACCCAGTACTTC.

This chain connects TRBV29-1 to TRBJ2-5, with 8 nucleotides matching TRBD1. Matching the DNA end better, TRBJ2-7 makes the J call doubtful. The germline V gene has CDR1 SQVTM and CDR2 ANQGSEA. The CDR3 is 11 residues long. The CDR3, as DNA: TGCAGCGCTTTACAGGGGGGCGAGCAGTACTTC. Its translation is CSALQGGEQYF.

This chain uses TRBV20-1 with TRBJ2-1; 10 nucleotides align to TRBD1. The V segment lost 7 bases and the J segment 9 bases; nucleotides outside the gene matches: 12. Germline CDR1 is DFQATT and CDR2 is SNEGSKA (reference sequence). This CDR3 comprises 14 residues. The DNA for the CDR3 is TGCAGTGTCCGGGACAGGGGTGTCTTAAGTGAGCAGTTCTTC. It encodes CSVRDRGVLSEQFF.

J is TRBJ2-1 and V is TRBV5-1, with 7 bases matching TRBD2. Germline CDR1 SGHRS, CDR2 YFSETQ. J gave up 2 bases and V 4 bases, and 9 bases lay outside the gene matches. The CDR3 has 16 amino acids. For the CDR3, the DNA is TGCGCCAGCAGCGACATAAAGCGGGGAGCCTACAATGAGCAGTTCTTC. Translated: CASSDIKRGAYNEQFF.

The chain combines TRBV28 with TRBJ1-5; D remains ambiguous. This CDR3 has 12 residues. CDR1 and CDR2 (germline): MDHEN, SYDVKM. Trimming left V 6 bases short and J 9 bases short, with 12 bases between. The CDR3 sequence: CASRILLGPQHF. The CDR3 DNA reads as TGTGCCAGCAGAATCCTCCTTGGGCCCCAGCATTTT.

The V and J genes are TRBV5-5 and TRBJ1-1; D is possibly TRBD1 (6 bases). CDR1 is SGHKS, CDR2 YYEKEE, per germline (reference sequence). Trimming stripped 7 bases from V and 7 bases from J, with 20 bases between. The CDR3 has 14 residues. The CDR3 DNA sequence: TGTGCCAGCGTCTCCGGGACAAGGGGGATTGAAGCTTTCTTT. It specifies CASVSGTRGIEAFF. Variable domain in full (rest from reference TRBV5-5 and TRBJ1-1): DAGVTQSPTHLIKTRGQQVTLRCSPISGHKSVSWYQQVLGQGPQFIFQYYEKEERGRGNFPDRFSARQFPNYSSELNVNALLLGDSALYLCASVSGTRGIEAFFGQGTRLTVV.

The rearrangement uses TRBV29-1 and TRBJ2-1, with D possibly matching TRBD2 (6 bases). The V end lost 3 bases, the J end lost 9 bases, and 9 bases lay between the germline ends. Per germline, CDR1 SQVTM and CDR2 ANQGSEA. CDR3 size: 11 residues. Here the CDR3 DNA reads TGCAGCGTTGATGGGAGGCCTGAGCAGTTCTTC. This gives the protein CSVDGRPEQFF.

This clonotype was seen a handful of times. The chain employs TRBV2 and TRBJ2-3; D may be TRBD2 (5 bases). Germline CDR1 and CDR2: SNHLY and FYNNEI. This CDR3 region has 14 residues. V was trimmed by 1 base and J by 3 bases, leaving 8 bases between them. The CDR3 is CASSEVLATDTQYF. The CDR3 nucleotides are TGTGCCAGCAGTGAAGTTCTAGCAACAGATACGCAGTATTTT. Drawing the rest from reference TRBV2 and TRBJ2-3, the complete variable domain is EPEVTQTPSHQVTQMGQEVILRCVPISNHLYFYWYRQILGQKVEFLVSFYNNEISEKSEIFDDQFSVERPDGSNFTLKIRSTKLEDSAMYFCASSEVLATDTQYFGPGTRLTVL.

This chain connects TRBV7-2 to TRBJ2-6; D not certain. Germline assignment: CDR1 SGHTA and CDR2 FQGNSA. This CDR3 spans 14 amino acids. With 5 bases removed from V and 0 bases from J, the gap between germline ends came to 5 bases. DNA for the CDR3: TGTGCCAGCAGCGCGGCCTCTGGGGCCAACGTCCTGACTTTC. Protein sequence: CASSAASGANVLTF.

This clonotype came up a few times. The chain recombines TRBV27 with TRBJ1-5; D is possibly TRBD1 (5 bases). This CDR3 has 14 residues. V lost 2 bases to trimming and J lost 7 bases, with 12 bases between them. Germline CDR1 is MNHEY and CDR2 is SMNVEV (reference sequence). The CDR3 is CASSLTEGIQPQHF. The DNA of the CDR3 is TGTGCCAGCAGTTTAACGGAGGGGATCCAGCCCCAGCATTTT.

The chain uses TRBV4-1 and TRBJ2-1, with 7 bases that match TRBD2. The germline V gene has CDR1 MGHRA and CDR2 YSYEKL. Trimming at V came to 3 bases and at J to 8 bases, leaving 16 bases not matched to a gene. The CDR3 runs 17 residues. CDR3 in amino acids: CASSQPLTGGMGDEQFF. CDR3 sequence (DNA): TGCGCCAGCAGCCAGCCCCTTACCGGGGGGATGGGGGATGAGCAGTTCTTC.

V usage is TRBV28 and J usage is TRBJ2-7; 7 nucleotides match TRBD1. Trimming removed 2 bases from V and 9 bases from J; junction bases left unmatched: 7. CDR1 and CDR2 from the germline V gene are MDHEN and SYDVKM. The CDR3 totals 13 residues. The CDR3 nucleotides are TGTGCCAGCAGTTTACGTACAGGGGAAGGGCAGTACTTC. Encoded protein: CASSLRTGEGQYF.

The chain employs TRBV6-1 and TRBJ2-2; D possibly matches TRBD1 or TRBD2 (5 bases each). CDR1 is MNHNS, CDR2 SASEGT, per germline. The length of the CDR3 is 16 residues. Trimming took off 3 bases at V and 6 bases at J, with 17 bases between the two ends. CDR3 DNA: TGTGCCAGCAGTGATGCCGGGACGACTCGATCCGGGGAGCTGTTTTTT. Amino acids: CASSDAGTTRSGELFF.